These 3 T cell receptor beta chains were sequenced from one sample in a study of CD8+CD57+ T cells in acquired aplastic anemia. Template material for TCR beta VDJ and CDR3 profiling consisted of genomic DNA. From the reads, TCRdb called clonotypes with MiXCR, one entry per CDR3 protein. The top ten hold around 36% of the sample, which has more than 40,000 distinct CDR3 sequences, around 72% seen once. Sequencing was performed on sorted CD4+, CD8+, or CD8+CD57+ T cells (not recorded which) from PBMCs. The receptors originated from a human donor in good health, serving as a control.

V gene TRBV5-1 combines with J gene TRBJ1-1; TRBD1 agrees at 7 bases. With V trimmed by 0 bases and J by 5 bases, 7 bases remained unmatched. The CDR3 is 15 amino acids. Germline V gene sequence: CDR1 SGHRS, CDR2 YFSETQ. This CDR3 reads CASSLVGGMETEAFF. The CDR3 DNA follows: TGCGCCAGCAGCTTGGTAGGGGGCATGGAGACTGAAGCTTTCTTT.

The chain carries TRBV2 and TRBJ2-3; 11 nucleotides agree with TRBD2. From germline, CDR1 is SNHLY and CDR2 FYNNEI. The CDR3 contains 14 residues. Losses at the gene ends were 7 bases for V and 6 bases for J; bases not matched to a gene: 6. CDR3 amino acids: CASKGLADRDTQYF. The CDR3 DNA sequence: TGTGCCAGCAAGGGACTAGCGGACAGGGATACGCAGTATTTT.

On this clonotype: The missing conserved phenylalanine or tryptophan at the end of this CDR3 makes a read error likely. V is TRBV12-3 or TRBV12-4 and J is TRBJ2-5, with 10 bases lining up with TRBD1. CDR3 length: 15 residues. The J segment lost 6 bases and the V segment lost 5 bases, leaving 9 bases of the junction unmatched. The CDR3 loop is CASSDWDRGSQTQYL. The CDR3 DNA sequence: TGTGCCAGCAGTGACTGGGACAGGGGTTCCCAGACCCAGTACCTC.